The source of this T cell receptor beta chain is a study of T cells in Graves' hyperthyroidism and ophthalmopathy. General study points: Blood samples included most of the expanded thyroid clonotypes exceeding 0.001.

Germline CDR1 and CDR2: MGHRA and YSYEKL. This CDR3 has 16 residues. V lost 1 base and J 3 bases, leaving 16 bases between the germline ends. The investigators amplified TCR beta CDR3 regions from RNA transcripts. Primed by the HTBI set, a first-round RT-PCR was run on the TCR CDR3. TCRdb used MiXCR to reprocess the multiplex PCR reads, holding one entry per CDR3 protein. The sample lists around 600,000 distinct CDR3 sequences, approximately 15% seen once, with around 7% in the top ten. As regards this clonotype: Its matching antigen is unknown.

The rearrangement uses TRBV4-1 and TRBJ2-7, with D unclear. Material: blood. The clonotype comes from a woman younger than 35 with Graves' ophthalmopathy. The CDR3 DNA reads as TGCGCCAGCAGCCAAGGGAGTAGTCCCCCCTACTACGAGCAGTACTTC. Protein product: CASSQGSSPPYYEQYF.